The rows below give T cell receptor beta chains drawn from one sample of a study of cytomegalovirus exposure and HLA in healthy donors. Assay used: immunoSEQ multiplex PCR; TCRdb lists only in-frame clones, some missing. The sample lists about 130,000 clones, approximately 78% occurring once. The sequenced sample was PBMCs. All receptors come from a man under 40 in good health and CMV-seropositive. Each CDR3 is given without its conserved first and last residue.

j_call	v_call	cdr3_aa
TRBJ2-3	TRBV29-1	SVERRDSPDTQY
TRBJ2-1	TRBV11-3	ASSLGSSGTYNEQF
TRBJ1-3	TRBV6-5	ASSPSIGGNTIY
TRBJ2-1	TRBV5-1	ASVAGDPREQF
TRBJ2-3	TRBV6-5	ASRLGRTDTQY
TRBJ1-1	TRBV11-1	ASSLYRGNTEAF
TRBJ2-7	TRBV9	ASSSTGAGKKQY
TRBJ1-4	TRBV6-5	ASSPRGSGEKLF
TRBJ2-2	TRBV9	ASSVGSGNTGELF
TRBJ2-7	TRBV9	ASSVAGLESYEQY
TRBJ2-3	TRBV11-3	ASSSGSPDTQY
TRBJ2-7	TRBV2	ASSEGQGANEQY
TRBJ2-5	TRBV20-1	SATQETQY
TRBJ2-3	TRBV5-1	ASSSQGGDTQY
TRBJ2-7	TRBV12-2	ASRLARQNEQY
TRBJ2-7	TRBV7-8	ASSLGIGTSAKYEQY
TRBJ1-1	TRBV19	ASSRSGVKNTEAF
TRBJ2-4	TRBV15	ATSREASGINIQY
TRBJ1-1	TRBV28	ASSAAGGGWTEAF
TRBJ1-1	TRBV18	ASSPATATKPEAF
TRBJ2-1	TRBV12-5	ASGSGTSGRANNEQF
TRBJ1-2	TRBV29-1	SVEERLYGYT
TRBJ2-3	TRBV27	ASSHRDRGTDTQY
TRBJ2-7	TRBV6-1	ASSETRGPVYEQY